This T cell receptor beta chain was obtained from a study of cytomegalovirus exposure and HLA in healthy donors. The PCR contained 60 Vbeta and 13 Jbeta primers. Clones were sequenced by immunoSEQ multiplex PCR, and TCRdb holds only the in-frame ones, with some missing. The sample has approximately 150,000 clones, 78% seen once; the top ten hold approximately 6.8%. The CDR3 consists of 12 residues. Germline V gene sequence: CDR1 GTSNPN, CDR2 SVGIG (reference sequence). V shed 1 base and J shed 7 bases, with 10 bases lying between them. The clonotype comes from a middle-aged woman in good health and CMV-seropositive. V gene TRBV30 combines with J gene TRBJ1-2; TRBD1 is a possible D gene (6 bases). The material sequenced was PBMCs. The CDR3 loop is CAWSDRERGYTF. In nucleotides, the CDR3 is TGTGCCTGGAGTGACAGGGAGCGTGGCTACACCTTC. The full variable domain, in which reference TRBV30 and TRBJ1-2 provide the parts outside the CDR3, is SQTIHQWPATLVQPVGSPLSLECTVEGTSNPNLYWYRQAAGRGLQLLFYSVGIGQISSEVPQNLSASRPQDRQFILSSKKLLLSDSGFYLCAWSDRERGYTFGSGTRLTVV.